Reported below is one TCR beta chain. V shed 0 bases and J shed 5 bases, with 16 bases lying between them. CDR1 is MNHEY and CDR2 is SVGAGI in the germline V gene. The CDR3 runs to 16 residues. TCRdb's copy holds only in-frame clones and misses some; the assay was immunoSEQ multiplex PCR. The sample shows 65,000 to 80,000 clones, about nine tenths of them seen only once. The sample is drawn from a study of T cell changes during pregnancy in multiple sclerosis. The specimen comprised peripheral blood, sampled in the third trimester of pregnancy. The V gene is TRBV6-5, the J gene TRBJ2-5; a weak D match, TRBD2 (7 bases). This receptor was taken from a female donor with multiple sclerosis, enrolled in a pregnancy study. This CDR3 is CASSYSTGGLGETQYF. The CDR3 DNA is TGTGCCAGCAGTTACTCGACGGGGGGCCTGGGCGAGACCCAGTACTTC.